This T cell receptor (beta chain) emerged from a study of PD-1 blockade in classical Hodgkin lymphoma. The study's findings and limits: Newly diagnosed and completely responding patients shared comparable baseline diversity.

The germline CDR1 and CDR2 sequences are SGHAT and FQNNGV. V dropped 0 bases and J dropped 3; count of bases not matched to a gene: 7. This CDR3 region has 16 residues. Concerning this clone itself: What it binds is not known.

The data were produced by immunoSEQ multiplex PCR, yet TCRdb's version contains in-frame clones alone and is incomplete. The sample includes 20,000 to 25,000 clones, over 75% of them seen just once. The time point: cycle 4 day 1 (C4D1), after more than five weeks of nivolumab. Brentuximab vedotin exposure varied, and every patient relapsed after autologous stem cell transplantation. CD4+ T cells were purified from thawed PBMCs by negative selection. Complete response, partial response or progressive disease made up the best responses. The chain employs TRBV11-2 and TRBJ1-2, with 7 bases aligning to TRBD1. The receptor's source is a human donor with classical Hodgkin lymphoma. The material sequenced was CD4+ T cells from blood, taken before the fourth cycle of nivolumab. The CDR3 DNA sequence: TGTGCCAGCAGCTTAGATCTACAGGGGACTTACTATGGCTACACCTTC. Translating it yields CASSLDLQGTYYGYTF.